Sequencing of this T cell receptor beta chain was carried out in a study of blood T cell repertoires in COVID-19. The overall study: Both acute and convalescent COVID-19 samples were obtained from the United States, Italy and Spain.

Produced via immunoSEQ multiplex PCR; TCRdb's table is partial and in-frame only. The sample includes about 250,000 clones, more than 75% of them seen just once. The study assigned cohorts using participant-reported clinical history. The CDR3 runs to 16 residues. Losses at the gene ends were 1 base for V and 5 bases for J; bases not matched to a gene: 4. CDR1 is LGHNA and CDR2 is YNFKEQ in the germline V gene. Sequencing was performed on PBMCs or T cells enriched from blood (not recorded which). The chain has TRBV4-2 and TRBJ2-1; 11 bases agree with TRBD2. This receptor was taken from a woman aged 50 to 60 who had been exposed to COVID-19. In nucleotides, the CDR3 is TGTGCCAGCAGCCAAGCCGGGACTAGCGGACACAATGAGCAGTTCTTC. This codes for CASSQAGTSGHNEQFF.